This is a list of T cell receptor beta chains from one sample in a study of blood T cells in healthy people across ages. TCRdb passed the 5' RACE reads through MiXCR, listing each CDR3 protein once. This table has a few hundred thousand distinct CDR3 sequences, approximately 52% appearing once. The sequencing input was blood. The origin of the receptors is a man in his sixties in good health. Both conserved end residues are part of each CDR3. A D gene is named only where the DNA matches it firmly. Where a row states a size, it is once, few, many or the class of an expanded clone; other rows omit it.

clone_size: -
d_call: TRBD2
j_call: TRBJ2-1
v_call: TRBV6-2/TRBV6-3
cdr3_nt: TGTGCCTGCAGTTACAGTAGCGGGCACAATGAGCAGTTCTTC
cdr3_aa: CACSYSSGHNEQFF

clone_size: -
d_call: -
j_call: TRBJ2-5
v_call: TRBV6-6
cdr3_nt: TGTGCCAGCAGTTTTAGAGGGGAAGAGACCCAGTACTTC
cdr3_aa: CASSFRGEETQYF

clone_size: once
d_call: -
j_call: TRBJ2-5
v_call: TRBV10-3
cdr3_nt: TGTGCCATCAGTGTAGCTAATCAAGAGACCCAGTACTTC
cdr3_aa: CAISVANQETQYF

clone_size: -
d_call: -
j_call: TRBJ1-6
v_call: TRBV9
cdr3_nt: TGTGCCAGCAGCGCCACAGAGAATTCACCCCTCCACTTT
cdr3_aa: CASSATENSPLHF

clone_size: once
d_call: -
j_call: TRBJ2-5
v_call: TRBV5-1
cdr3_nt: TGCGCCAGCAGCCTAGGGACTGCGGTGCAGTACTTC
cdr3_aa: CASSLGTAVQYF

clone_size: once
d_call: -
j_call: TRBJ2-3
v_call: TRBV2
cdr3_nt: TGTGCCAGCGACACGGGTACGCAGTATTTT
cdr3_aa: CASDTGTQYF

clone_size: -
d_call: TRBD2
j_call: TRBJ2-7
v_call: TRBV28
cdr3_nt: TGTGCCAGCAGCACTACTAGCGGGAGGCCCTACGAGCAGTACTTC
cdr3_aa: CASSTTSGRPYEQYF

clone_size: -
d_call: -
j_call: TRBJ2-5
v_call: TRBV15
cdr3_nt: TGTGCCACCAGCAGAGATGTATTGGGGGTAATGTACTTC
cdr3_aa: CATSRDVLGVMYF

clone_size: few
d_call: -
j_call: TRBJ2-1
v_call: TRBV2
cdr3_nt: TGTGCCAGCAAGGCCGCAGGATACAATGAGCAGTTCTTC
cdr3_aa: CASKAAGYNEQFF

clone_size: -
d_call: -
j_call: TRBJ2-6
v_call: TRBV4-3
cdr3_nt: TGCGCCAGCAGCCAGGTTAAGACAGCCGGCTCTGGGGCCAACGTCCTGACTTTC
cdr3_aa: CASSQVKTAGSGANVLTF

clone_size: -
d_call: -
j_call: TRBJ2-7
v_call: TRBV29-1
cdr3_nt: TGCAGCGTCGAAGGACTTTTGGGGGCAGGACCCACGATCGAGCAGTACTTC
cdr3_aa: CSVEGLLGAGPTIEQYF

clone_size: -
d_call: -
j_call: TRBJ2-2
v_call: TRBV2
cdr3_nt: TGTGCCAGCAGTGACTTGTTGCCGAGCACCGGGGAGCTGTTTTTT
cdr3_aa: CASSDLLPSTGELFF

clone_size: -
d_call: -
j_call: TRBJ2-7
v_call: TRBV3-1
cdr3_nt: TGTGCCAGCAGCCCCGGCCCCAGGGCCCACGAGCAGTACTTC
cdr3_aa: CASSPGPRAHEQYF

clone_size: -
d_call: -
j_call: TRBJ2-5
v_call: TRBV5-4
cdr3_nt: TGTGCCAGCAGCCGCGGGACCCAGGACGAGACCCAGTACTTC
cdr3_aa: CASSRGTQDETQYF

clone_size: few
d_call: -
j_call: TRBJ2-3
v_call: TRBV12-3/TRBV12-4
cdr3_nt: TGTGCCACCTCCCCTCCCGGGGTTAGGGGCACAGATACGCAGTATTTT
cdr3_aa: CATSPPGVRGTDTQYF

clone_size: -
d_call: -
j_call: TRBJ2-6
v_call: TRBV7-2
cdr3_nt: TGTGCCAGCAGCTTACCGGGGGCGGCTGGGGCCAACGTCCTGACTTTC
cdr3_aa: CASSLPGAAGANVLTF

clone_size: -
d_call: TRBD2
j_call: TRBJ2-4
v_call: TRBV20-1
cdr3_nt: TGCAATGCTAGGGGAGGGAAGGACCTTCGAGAGCAGTACTTC
cdr3_aa: CNARGGKDLREQYF

clone_size: -
d_call: -
j_call: TRBJ1-2
v_call: TRBV10-3
cdr3_nt: TGTGCCATCAGTGGAGCCGATTTTGGCTACACCTTC
cdr3_aa: CAISGADFGYTF

clone_size: few
d_call: -
j_call: TRBJ2-3
v_call: TRBV5-1
cdr3_nt: TGCGCCAGCAGCTCAGGGCAGGGAGGAGATACGCAGTATTTT
cdr3_aa: CASSSGQGGDTQYF

clone_size: few
d_call: TRBD1
j_call: TRBJ1-1
v_call: TRBV11-2
cdr3_nt: TGTGCCAGCAGCTTAGCGACAGGGGCCAGCACTGAAGCTTTCTTT
cdr3_aa: CASSLATGASTEAFF

clone_size: -
d_call: -
j_call: TRBJ2-5
v_call: TRBV12-3/TRBV12-4
cdr3_nt: TGTGCCAGCAGTTTAGGACAGCCCCGTGAGACCCAGTACTTC
cdr3_aa: CASSLGQPRETQYF

clone_size: -
d_call: TRBD2
j_call: TRBJ2-7
v_call: TRBV27
cdr3_nt: TGTGCCACCAGTGGCCGCGGGAGGGGCGGCTACGAGCAGTACTTC
cdr3_aa: CATSGRGRGGYEQYF

clone_size: -
d_call: -
j_call: TRBJ2-5
v_call: TRBV5-4
cdr3_nt: TGTGCCAGCAGCCTAGGCATAGGGGTGGTGACCCAGTACTTC
cdr3_aa: CASSLGIGVVTQYF

clone_size: -
d_call: TRBD1
j_call: TRBJ2-7
v_call: TRBV3-1
cdr3_nt: TGTGCCAGCAGCCAATCCCTACAGGGGCCCCCCTACAATGAGCAGTACTTC
cdr3_aa: CASSQSLQGPPYNEQYF

clone_size: -
d_call: -
j_call: TRBJ2-1
v_call: TRBV12-3/TRBV12-4
cdr3_nt: TGTGCCAGCAGTCGGGACTTTACGGAGACCCAGTTCTTC
cdr3_aa: CASSRDFTETQFF

clone_size: -
d_call: -
j_call: TRBJ1-2
v_call: TRBV12-3/TRBV12-4
cdr3_nt: TGTGCCAGCAGTTTAATCCTAGGGTCTGGCGGCACCTTC
cdr3_aa: CASSLILGSGGTF

clone_size: few
d_call: -
j_call: TRBJ2-1
v_call: TRBV4-3
cdr3_nt: TGCGCCAGCAGCCAAGAGGGCAGGGGCCATGAGCAGTTCTTC
cdr3_aa: CASSQEGRGHEQFF

clone_size: -
d_call: -
j_call: TRBJ2-5
v_call: TRBV11-2
cdr3_nt: TGTGCCAGCTGTTTAGTGTCGGGACACCATCAAGAGACCCAGTACTTC
cdr3_aa: CASCLVSGHHQETQYF

clone_size: -
d_call: -
j_call: TRBJ2-7
v_call: TRBV5-1
cdr3_nt: TGCGCCAGCAGCTTGGAGGGGCTGTACGAGCAGTACTTC
cdr3_aa: CASSLEGLYEQYF

clone_size: -
d_call: TRBD2
j_call: TRBJ2-6
v_call: TRBV12-3/TRBV12-4
cdr3_nt: TGTGCCAGCGGTTTATTCTCGGGGGGGTCTGGGGCCAACGTCCTGACTTTC
cdr3_aa: CASGLFSGGSGANVLTF

clone_size: -
d_call: TRBD2
j_call: TRBJ2-7
v_call: TRBV29-1
cdr3_nt: TGCAGCGTGCGAACTAGCGGGAGACCCTACGAGCAGTACTTC
cdr3_aa: CSVRTSGRPYEQYF

clone_size: -
d_call: -
j_call: TRBJ2-5
v_call: TRBV29-1
cdr3_nt: TGCGGCGTTGATTTCGTGAGGGGGGAGACCCAGTACTTC
cdr3_aa: CGVDFVRGETQYF

clone_size: few
d_call: TRBD1
j_call: TRBJ2-3
v_call: TRBV7-6
cdr3_nt: TGTGCCAGCACAGGGGGAGGCACAGATACGCAGTATTTT
cdr3_aa: CASTGGGTDTQYF

clone_size: -
d_call: TRBD2
j_call: TRBJ2-1
v_call: TRBV7-2
cdr3_nt: TGTGCCAGCAGCGCCCATCGGGGGGGAGCCACCTACAATGAGCAGTTCTTC
cdr3_aa: CASSAHRGGATYNEQFF

clone_size: -
d_call: TRBD1
j_call: TRBJ2-7
v_call: TRBV7-9
cdr3_nt: TGTGCCAGCAGCTTGGGGACAGGGATAGAGCAGTACTTC
cdr3_aa: CASSLGTGIEQYF

clone_size: -
d_call: -
j_call: TRBJ2-5
v_call: TRBV20-1
cdr3_nt: TGCAGTGCTAGTAGAACCCTTAGACCCCAGGGCATTCGGTACTTC
cdr3_aa: CSASRTLRPQGIRYF

clone_size: -
d_call: TRBD1
j_call: TRBJ2-7
v_call: TRBV18
cdr3_nt: TGTGCCAGCTCACCCAAGGACAGGTACGAGCAGTACTTC
cdr3_aa: CASSPKDRYEQYF

clone_size: -
d_call: TRBD1
j_call: TRBJ2-7
v_call: TRBV20-1
cdr3_nt: TGCAGTGCCAAGGGACAGGGGGAGCAGTACTTC
cdr3_aa: CSAKGQGEQYF

clone_size: many
d_call: -
j_call: TRBJ1-3
v_call: TRBV20-1
cdr3_nt: TGCAGTGCTAGAGAGGGGGCGGCTGGAAACACCATATATTTT
cdr3_aa: CSAREGAAGNTIYF

clone_size: -
d_call: -
j_call: TRBJ2-7
v_call: TRBV5-6
cdr3_nt: TGTGCCAGCAGCTTGTATGGACACAACTCCTACGAGCAGTACTTC
cdr3_aa: CASSLYGHNSYEQYF

clone_size: once
d_call: TRBD2
j_call: TRBJ2-1
v_call: TRBV6-1
cdr3_nt: TGTGCCAGCAGTCCCGGGACTAGCGGGAGGAACGGTGAGCAGTTCTTC
cdr3_aa: CASSPGTSGRNGEQFF